Reported below is one TCR beta chain. The antigen is undetermined. Generated by immunoSEQ multiplex PCR, the TCRdb table keeps only in-frame clones and is missing some. This table has about 20,000 clones, about 86% appearing once. This record comes from a study of somatic mutations in cytotoxic T cells in rheumatoid arthritis. General observations from the study: Within 8 of 65 patients, the single biggest CD8+ clone made up more than 20% of CD8+ cells. For rheumatoid arthritis patients, the slight TRBV07 underrepresentation lacked multiple-comparison adjustment.

CDR3 size: 13 residues. Germline V gives CDR1 SGDLS, CDR2 YYNGEE. The V end lost 1 base, the J end lost 2 bases, and 6 bases lay between the germline ends. The chain links TRBV9 to TRBJ1-1; no reliable D call. This TCR was recovered from a man aged 40-50 years in good health. Material for sequencing was CD8+ T cells sorted from blood. CDR3 residues: CASSVKGNTEAFF. CDR3 bases: TGTGCCAGCAGCGTAAAGGGCAACACTGAAGCTTTCTTT.